What follows are 23 T cell receptor beta chains derived from one specimen sequenced in a study of shared clonotypes between healthy human individuals. CD45RO-negative cells were positively selected for CCR7, leaving out terminally differentiated effector memory CD45RA+ cells. Only in-frame clones appear in the TCRdb table, and some are missing; sequencing was by immunoSEQ multiplex PCR. The table shows hundreds of thousands of clones, with around 95% occurring only once. Sequences were obtained from naive CD8+ T cells sorted from blood. The receptors derive from a woman in her 30s in good health.

J is TRBJ2-7 and V is TRBV27; 8 positions agree with TRBD2. The CDR3 length is 16 residues. The J segment lost 1 base and the V segment lost 0 bases, leaving 5 bases of the junction unmatched. Per the germline V gene, CDR1 is MNHEY and CDR2 is SMNVEV (reference sequence). The CDR3, as DNA: TGTGCCAGCAGTTTATCTGCGGGAGGATTTTCCTACGAGCAGTACTTC. Translating it yields CASSLSAGGFSYEQYF.

The V and J genes are TRBV14 and TRBJ2-7; D is undetermined. CDR1 is SGHDN, CDR2 FVKESK, per germline. V was clipped by 0 bases and J by 2 bases, with 11 bases between them. The CDR3 extends over 15 amino acids. The CDR3 loop reads CASSQEWSGAYEQYF. Here the CDR3 DNA reads TGTGCCAGCAGCCAAGAGTGGTCTGGCGCCTACGAGCAGTACTTC.

This chain uses TRBV27 with TRBJ1-2; 10 bases fit TRBD1. After removal of 3 bases from V and 7 bases from J, the junction contained 8 bases not matched to a gene. CDR1 and CDR2 (germline): MNHEY, SMNVEV (reference sequence). The length of the CDR3 is 15 residues. The CDR3 spells CASSLSGTGAVGYTF. For the CDR3, the DNA is TGTGCCAGCAGTTTGTCTGGGACAGGGGCTGTTGGCTACACCTTC.

A word on this clone: This specimen includes other DNA sequences encoding the same CDR3. V is TRBV27 and J is TRBJ2-7, with 9 bases aligning to TRBD2. The germline CDR1 and CDR2 sequences are MNHEY and SMNVEV (reference sequence). V was pared by 2 bases and J by 3 bases, with 2 bases of the junction left unmatched. The CDR3 covers 14 residues. The CDR3 sequence is CASSLLAGSYEQYF. The CDR3 DNA reads TGTGCCAGCAGTTTACTAGCGGGGAGCTACGAGCAGTACTTC.

This rearrangement joins TRBV7-9 to TRBJ2-1; D unclear. The CDR3 covers 18 residues. CDR1 SEHNR and CDR2 FQNEAQ come from the germline V gene (reference sequence). V lost 5 bases and J lost 0, with 20 bases in between. CDR3 residues: CASSHELVLGSSYNEQFF. The CDR3 nucleotides are TGTGCCAGCAGCCACGAATTGGTTCTGGGGTCCTCCTACAATGAGCAGTTCTTC.

This clone was observed once. The genes are TRBV28 and TRBJ2-3; 12 nucleotides agree with TRBD2. The CDR3 length is 21 residues. V lost 6 bases to trimming and J lost 1 base; unmatched junction nucleotides: 20. Germline V gene lookup returns CDR1 MDHEN and CDR2 SYDVKM. This CDR3 is CASSRPRRLAGGPVGTDTQYF. The CDR3 nucleotides are TGTGCCAGCAGCAGACCCCGGCGGCTAGCGGGAGGGCCGGTTGGCACAGATACGCAGTATTTT. Using reference TRBV28 and TRBJ2-3 for the parts outside the CDR3, the full variable domain is DVKVTQSSRYLVKRTGEKVFLECVQDMDHENMFWYRQDPGLGLRLIYFSYDVKMKEKGDIPEGYSVSREKKERFSLILESASTNQTSMYLCASSRPRRLAGGPVGTDTQYFGPGTRLTVL.

This clone turned up a few times. The chain links TRBV7-9 to TRBJ1-5; D is undetermined. V dropped 0 bases and J dropped 4 bases, with 7 bases sitting between them. The CDR3 contains 14 residues. In germline, CDR1 is SEHNR, CDR2 FQNEAQ (reference sequence). The CDR3 here is CASSLAQGNQPQHF. The CDR3, as DNA: TGTGCCAGCAGCTTAGCGCAAGGTAATCAGCCCCAGCATTTT.

This chain links TRBV13 with TRBJ2-7; D not resolved. The V gene's germline CDR1 is PRHDT and CDR2 FYEKMQ (reference sequence). V lost 2 bases and J 2 bases, leaving 10 bases between the germline ends. CDR3 length: 14 amino acids. CDR3 sequence reads: CASSLYDNAYEQYF. As DNA, the CDR3 is TGTGCCAGCAGCTTATACGACAATGCCTACGAGCAGTACTTC.

The rearrangement joins TRBV9 to TRBJ2-1; 11 nucleotides match TRBD2. This CDR3 spans 15 amino acids. Germline lookup yields CDR1 SGDLS and CDR2 YYNGEE. With V trimmed by 3 bases and J by 2 bases, 1 base remained unmatched. The CDR3 DNA sequence: TGTGCCAGCAGCGGTAGCGGGGGGGCCTACAATGAGCAGTTCTTC. Amino acids: CASSGSGGAYNEQFF.

This chain connects TRBV6-5 to TRBJ2-7; D remains unclear. Trimming shortened V by 3 bases and J by 3 bases, and 12 bases separated the two germline ends. In germline, CDR1 is MNHEY, CDR2 SVGAGI. The CDR3 totals 14 residues. The CDR3 loop is CASSYKVADYEQYF. CDR3 in DNA: TGTGCCAGCAGTTATAAGGTGGCGGACTACGAGCAGTACTTC.

V and J are TRBV19 and TRBJ1-2; no firm D call. The germline V gene encodes CDR1 LNHDA and CDR2 SQIVND (reference sequence). Trimming removed 3 bases from V and 3 bases from J, with 8 bases in between. The CDR3 has 13 residues. Here the CDR3 reads CASSIWVYYGYTF. The CDR3 nucleotides read TGTGCCAGTAGTATTTGGGTCTACTATGGCTACACCTTC.

The CDR3 DNA sequence: TGCGCCAGCAGCCAAGATAAGTGGGTAAAGGGTACTGAAGCTTTCTTT. Protein: CASSQDKWVKGTEAFF. The chain links TRBV4-1 to TRBJ1-1, with D uncertain. Trimming shortened V by 0 bases and J by 5 bases, and 16 bases separated the two germline ends. The CDR3 length is 16 residues. Germline V gene lookup returns CDR1 MGHRA and CDR2 YSYEKL.

The chain links TRBV6-6 to TRBJ1-1; no firm D call. The CDR3 loop spans 12 amino acids. From germline, CDR1 is MNHNY and CDR2 SVGAGI (reference sequence). The V end lost 5 bases, the J end lost 7 bases, and 11 bases lay between the germline ends. DNA for the CDR3: TGTGCCAGCAGTCGAGACAAGATTGAAGCTTTCTTT. It encodes CASSRDKIEAFF.

This chain joins TRBV27 and TRBJ2-7; D is uncertain. Germline V gene sequence: CDR1 MNHEY, CDR2 SMNVEV (reference sequence). This CDR3 comprises 13 residues. Trimming stripped 2 bases from V and 5 bases from J, with 10 bases between. The CDR3 here is CASSLQWGNEQYF. The CDR3 nucleotides are TGTGCCAGCAGTTTACAATGGGGAAACGAGCAGTACTTC.

The chain employs TRBV19 and TRBJ2-1; D is undetermined. The germline V gene encodes CDR1 LNHDA and CDR2 SQIVND (reference sequence). The CDR3 totals 13 residues. Trimming shortened V by 7 bases and J by 9 bases, and 16 bases separated the two germline ends. The CDR3 coding sequence is TGTGCCAGTACCTCACTCCTCCGTGGTGAGCAGTTCTTC. It specifies CASTSLLRGEQFF.

The V call is TRBV5-1, the J call TRBJ2-1; D is perhaps TRBD1 or TRBD2 (5 bases each). Germline V gives CDR1 SGHRS, CDR2 YFSETQ. V shed 2 bases and J shed 9 bases, with 9 bases lying between them. There are 12 residues in the CDR3. CDR3 in DNA: TGCGCCAGCAGCTTAGGGGAGCGTGAGCAGTTCTTC. Its translation: CASSLGEREQFF.

This sequence joins TRBV19 and TRBJ2-2; D uncertain. CDR1 and CDR2 (germline): LNHDA, SQIVND (reference sequence). This CDR3 has 15 residues. V lost 3 bases to trimming and J lost 0 bases, with 8 bases between them. The CDR3 nucleotides read TGTGCCAGTAGTATGTGGCGTACGAACACCGGGGAGCTGTTTTTT. Translated, it gives CASSMWRTNTGELFF.

The chain employs TRBV27 and TRBJ1-4; 7 bases line up with TRBD1. With 6 bases clipped from V and 8 bases from J, the junction kept 15 bases outside the gene matches. Germline lookup yields CDR1 MNHEY and CDR2 SMNVEV (reference sequence). This CDR3 region has 16 residues. In DNA, the CDR3 is TGTGCCAGCAGGCCTATAGGACAGACAGGGTACGAAAAACTGTTTTTT. It translates to CASRPIGQTGYEKLFF.

The chain has TRBV9 and TRBJ2-2; 9 bases fit TRBD2. After removal of 0 bases from V and 3 bases from J, the junction contained 3 bases not matched to a gene. Germline CDR1 SGDLS, CDR2 YYNGEE. The CDR3 extends over 16 amino acids. CDR3: CASSVVAGVDTGELFF. The CDR3 bases are TGTGCCAGCAGCGTAGTAGCGGGAGTGGACACCGGGGAGCTGTTTTTT.

The rearrangement joins TRBV28 to TRBJ1-5; TRBD1 matches 9 bases. V gave up 6 bases and J gave up 5 bases; unmatched junction bases: 2. CDR3 length: 13 amino acids. The germline CDR1 and CDR2 sequences are MDHEN and SYDVKM. CDR3 protein: CASRDRGHQPQHF. The DNA for the CDR3 is TGTGCCAGCAGGGACAGGGGACATCAGCCCCAGCATTTT.

The rearrangement joins TRBV11-2 to TRBJ2-7; no reliable D call. This CDR3 has 12 residues. Germline CDR1 reads SGHAT; CDR2 reads FQNNGV. Trimming left V 5 bases short and J 2 bases short, with 7 bases between. The CDR3: CASSTNPYEQYF. CDR3 nucleotides: TGTGCCAGCAGCACGAACCCCTACGAGCAGTACTTC.

The J gene is TRBJ2-5, the V gene TRBV28; tentatively, D is TRBD2 (6 bases). The DNA end is more similar to TRBJ2-7, so the J call may be wrong. The CDR3 is 13 amino acids. The germline CDR1 and CDR2 sequences are MDHEN and SYDVKM. This CDR3 is CASGVSGAYEQYF. The DNA of the CDR3 is TGTGCCAGCGGGGTTAGCGGCGCCTACGAGCAGTACTTC.

The V call is TRBV19, the J call TRBJ2-1, with 8 nucleotides matching TRBD1. Germline lookup yields CDR1 LNHDA and CDR2 SQIVND (reference sequence). V lost 3 bases to trimming and J lost 9 bases; unmatched junction nucleotides: 1. There are 12 residues in the CDR3. The DNA for the CDR3 is TGTGCCAGTAGTATGACAGGGGTTGAGCAGTTCTTC. Encoded protein: CASSMTGVEQFF.